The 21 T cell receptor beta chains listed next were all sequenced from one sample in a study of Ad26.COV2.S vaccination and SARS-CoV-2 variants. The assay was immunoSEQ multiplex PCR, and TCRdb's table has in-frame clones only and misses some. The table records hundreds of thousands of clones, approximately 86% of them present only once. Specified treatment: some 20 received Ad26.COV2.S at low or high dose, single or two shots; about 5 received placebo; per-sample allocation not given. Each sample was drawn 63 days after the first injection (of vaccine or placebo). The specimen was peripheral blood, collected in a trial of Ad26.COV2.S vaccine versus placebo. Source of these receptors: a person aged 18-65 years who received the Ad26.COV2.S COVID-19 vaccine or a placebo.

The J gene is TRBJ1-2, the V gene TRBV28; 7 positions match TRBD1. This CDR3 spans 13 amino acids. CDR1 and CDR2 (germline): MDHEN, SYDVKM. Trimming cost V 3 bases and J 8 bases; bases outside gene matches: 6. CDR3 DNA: TGTGCCAGCAGTTTCGGACAGGCCTACGGCTACACCTTC. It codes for CASSFGQAYGYTF.

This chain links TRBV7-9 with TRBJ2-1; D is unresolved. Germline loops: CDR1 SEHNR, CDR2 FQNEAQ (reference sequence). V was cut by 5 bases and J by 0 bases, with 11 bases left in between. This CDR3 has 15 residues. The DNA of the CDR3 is TGTGCCAGCAGCCCACCATCGGTCTCCTACAATGAGCAGTTCTTC. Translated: CASSPPSVSYNEQFF.

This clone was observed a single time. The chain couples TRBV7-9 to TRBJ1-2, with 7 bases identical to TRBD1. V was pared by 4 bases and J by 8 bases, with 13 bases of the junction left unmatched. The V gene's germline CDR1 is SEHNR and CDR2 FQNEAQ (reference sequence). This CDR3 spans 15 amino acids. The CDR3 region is CASSSRRQGMEGYTF. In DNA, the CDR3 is TGTGCCAGCAGCTCGCGACGACAGGGAATGGAAGGCTACACCTTC.

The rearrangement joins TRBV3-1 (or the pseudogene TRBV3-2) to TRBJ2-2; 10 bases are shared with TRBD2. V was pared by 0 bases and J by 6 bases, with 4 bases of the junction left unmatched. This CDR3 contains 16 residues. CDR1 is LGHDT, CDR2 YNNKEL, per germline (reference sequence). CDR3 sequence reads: CASSQDRAGGPGELFF. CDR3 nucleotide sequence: TGTGCCAGCAGCCAAGATAGAGCGGGAGGGCCCGGGGAGCTGTTTTTT.

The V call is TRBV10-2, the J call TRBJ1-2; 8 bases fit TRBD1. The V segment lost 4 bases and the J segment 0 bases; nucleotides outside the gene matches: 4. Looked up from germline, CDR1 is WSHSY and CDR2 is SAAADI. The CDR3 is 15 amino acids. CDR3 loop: CASSGYRGTNYGYTF. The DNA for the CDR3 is TGCGCCAGCAGTGGGTACAGGGGGACTAACTATGGCTACACCTTC.

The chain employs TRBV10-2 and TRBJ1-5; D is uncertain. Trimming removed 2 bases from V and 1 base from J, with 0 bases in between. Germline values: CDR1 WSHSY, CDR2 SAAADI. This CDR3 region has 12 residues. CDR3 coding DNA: TGCGCCAGCAGTGAGAGCAATCAGCCCCAGCATTTT. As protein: CASSESNQPQHF.

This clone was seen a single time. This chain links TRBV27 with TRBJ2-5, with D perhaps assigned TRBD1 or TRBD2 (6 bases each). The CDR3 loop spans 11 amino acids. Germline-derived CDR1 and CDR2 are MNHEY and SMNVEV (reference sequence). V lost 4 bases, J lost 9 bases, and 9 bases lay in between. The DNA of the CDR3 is TGTGCCAGCAGTTCAAGGGGGGCCCAGTACTTC. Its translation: CASSSRGAQYF.

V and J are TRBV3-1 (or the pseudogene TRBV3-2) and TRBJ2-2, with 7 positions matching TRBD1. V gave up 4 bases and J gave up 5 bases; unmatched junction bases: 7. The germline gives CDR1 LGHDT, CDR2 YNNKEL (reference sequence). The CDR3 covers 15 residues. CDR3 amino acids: CASSRQTGATGELFF. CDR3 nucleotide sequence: TGTGCCAGCAGCCGCCAAACAGGGGCAACCGGGGAGCTGTTTTTT.

The CDR3 reads CASSLGSHTYNEQFF. In nucleotides, the CDR3 is TGTGCCAGCAGTTTGGGGTCCCATACCTACAATGAGCAGTTCTTC. The chain links TRBV27 to TRBJ2-1; D not resolved. The CDR3 is 15 residues long. Germline V gives CDR1 MNHEY, CDR2 SMNVEV (reference sequence). V lost 3 bases and J lost 2, with 11 bases in between.

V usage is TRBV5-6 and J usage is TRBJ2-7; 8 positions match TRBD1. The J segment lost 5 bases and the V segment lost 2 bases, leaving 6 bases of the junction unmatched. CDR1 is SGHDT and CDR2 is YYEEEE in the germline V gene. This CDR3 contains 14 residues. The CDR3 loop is CASSFEGQGDEQYF. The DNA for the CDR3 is TGTGCCAGCAGCTTCGAAGGACAGGGTGACGAGCAGTACTTC.

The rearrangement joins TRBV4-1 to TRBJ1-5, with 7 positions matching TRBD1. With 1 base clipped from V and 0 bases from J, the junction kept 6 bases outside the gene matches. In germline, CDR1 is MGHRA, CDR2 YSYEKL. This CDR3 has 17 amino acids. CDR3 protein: CASSQGDSPYSNQPQHF. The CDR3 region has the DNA TGCGCCAGCAGCCAAGGGGACAGCCCCTATAGCAATCAGCCCCAGCATTTT.

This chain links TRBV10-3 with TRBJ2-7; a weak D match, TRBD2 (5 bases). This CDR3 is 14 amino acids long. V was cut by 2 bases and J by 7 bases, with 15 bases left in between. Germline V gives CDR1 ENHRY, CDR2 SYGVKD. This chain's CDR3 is CAISEGRGMSEQYF. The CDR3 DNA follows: TGTGCCATCAGTGAGGGTCGGGGTATGAGTGAGCAGTACTTC.

The CDR3 is CASSFGQFYGYTF. The CDR3 DNA sequence: TGTGCCAGCAGTTTTGGACAGTTCTATGGCTACACCTTC. This sequence joins TRBV28 and TRBJ1-2; TRBD1 is a possible D gene (6 bases). The V gene lost 3 bases and the J gene lost 4 bases, with 9 bases spanning the gap. Per germline, CDR1 MDHEN and CDR2 SYDVKM. This CDR3 is 13 amino acids long.

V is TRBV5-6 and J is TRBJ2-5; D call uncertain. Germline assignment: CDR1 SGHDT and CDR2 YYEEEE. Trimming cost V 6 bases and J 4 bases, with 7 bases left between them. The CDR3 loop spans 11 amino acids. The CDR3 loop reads CASNLGETQYF. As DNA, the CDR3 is TGTGCCAGCAATCTGGGAGAGACCCAGTACTTC.

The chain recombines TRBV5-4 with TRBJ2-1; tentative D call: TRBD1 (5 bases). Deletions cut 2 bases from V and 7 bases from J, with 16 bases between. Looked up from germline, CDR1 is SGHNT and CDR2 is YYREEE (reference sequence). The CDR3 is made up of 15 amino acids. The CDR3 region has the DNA TGTGCCAGCAGCTTTCCCCGACAGAGCACGAATGAGCAGTTCTTC. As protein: CASSFPRQSTNEQFF.

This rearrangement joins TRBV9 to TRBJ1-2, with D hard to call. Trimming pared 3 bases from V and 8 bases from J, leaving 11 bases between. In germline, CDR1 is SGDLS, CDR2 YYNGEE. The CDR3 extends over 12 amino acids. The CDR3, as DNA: TGTGCCAGCAGCGCAACATTCGACGGCTACACCTTC. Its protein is CASSATFDGYTF.

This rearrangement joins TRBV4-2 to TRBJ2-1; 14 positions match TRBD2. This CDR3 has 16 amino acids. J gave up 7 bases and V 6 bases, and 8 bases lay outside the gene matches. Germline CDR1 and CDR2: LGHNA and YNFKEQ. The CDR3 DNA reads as TGTGCCAGCAGGTACGGACGACTAGCGGGAGGGAATGAGCAGTTCTTC. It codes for CASRYGRLAGGNEQFF.

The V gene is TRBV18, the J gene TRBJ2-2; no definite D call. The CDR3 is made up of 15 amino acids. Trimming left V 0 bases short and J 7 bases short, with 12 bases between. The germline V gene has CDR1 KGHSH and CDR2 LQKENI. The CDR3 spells CASSPPSQSNGELFF. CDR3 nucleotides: TGTGCCAGCTCACCACCGAGTCAGTCTAACGGGGAGCTGTTTTTT.

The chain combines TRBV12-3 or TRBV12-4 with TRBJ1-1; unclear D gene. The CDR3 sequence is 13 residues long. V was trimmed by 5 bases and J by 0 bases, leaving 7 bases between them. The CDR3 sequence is CASSTTVNTEAFF. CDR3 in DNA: TGTGCCAGCAGTACCACGGTGAACACTGAAGCTTTCTTT.

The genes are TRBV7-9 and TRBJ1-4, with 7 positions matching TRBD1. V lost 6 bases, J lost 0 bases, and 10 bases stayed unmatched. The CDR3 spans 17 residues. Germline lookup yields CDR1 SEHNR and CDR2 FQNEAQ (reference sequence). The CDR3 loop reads CASRPTRTGATNEKLFF. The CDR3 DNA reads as TGTGCCAGCAGACCTACTAGGACAGGAGCAACTAATGAAAAACTGTTTTTT.

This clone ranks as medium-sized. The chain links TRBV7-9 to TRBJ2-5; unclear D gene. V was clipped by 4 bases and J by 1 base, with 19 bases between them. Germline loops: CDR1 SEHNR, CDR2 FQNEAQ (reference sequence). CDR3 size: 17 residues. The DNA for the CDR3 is TGTGCCAGCAGCTCCCGACTGAATGTCGCGCTCCAAGAGACCCAGTACTTC. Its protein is CASSSRLNVALQETQYF.